A single sample is the source of the 27 T cell receptor beta chains below, sequenced in a study of Ad26.COV2.S vaccination and SARS-CoV-2 variants. Produced via immunoSEQ multiplex PCR; TCRdb's table is partial and in-frame only. The sample includes about 680,000 clones, around 90% of them seen just once. As to treatment: roughly 19 received Ad26.COV2.S at low or high dose, single or two shots; roughly five received placebo; per-sample allocation not given. Collection of samples fell on day 63 after the first vaccine or placebo injection. Sequencing used peripheral blood, obtained in a trial of Ad26.COV2.S vaccine versus placebo. These receptor sequences come from a person between 18 and 59 years old who received the Ad26.COV2.S COVID-19 vaccine or a placebo.

This clone was counted once. This chain connects TRBV14 to TRBJ1-2; 8 bases align to TRBD1. This CDR3 is 13 amino acids long. V shed 4 bases and J 8 bases; nucleotides not matched to a gene: 6. Germline CDR1 SGHDN, CDR2 FVKESK. Written as DNA, the CDR3 is TGTGCCAGCAGCCCTAGGACAGGGAGCGGCTACACCTTC. Amino acids: CASSPRTGSGYTF.

This chain joins TRBV7-2 and TRBJ2-3; TRBD2 aligns across 10 bases. Germline lookup yields CDR1 SGHTA and CDR2 FQGNSA. Trimming removed 4 bases from V and 4 bases from J; junction bases left unmatched: 5. CDR3 length: 15 amino acids. DNA for the CDR3: TGTGCCAGCAGCTCCTCTAGCGGGAGTGCAGATACGCAGTATTTT. This gives the protein CASSSSSGSADTQYF.

The J gene is TRBJ1-1, the V gene TRBV2; the D is unclear. Germline loops: CDR1 SNHLY, CDR2 FYNNEI. The CDR3 is 14 amino acids. V shed 6 bases and J shed 6 bases, with 17 bases lying between them. CDR3 sequence: CASRFQSGLAEAFF. The CDR3 DNA reads as TGTGCCAGCAGGTTCCAGAGTGGGCTCGCTGAAGCTTTCTTT.

This chain joins TRBV2 and TRBJ2-5, with D maybe TRBD2 (5 bases). V lost 0 bases and J lost 6, with 11 bases in between. This CDR3 has 14 residues. Germline CDR1 is SNHLY and CDR2 is FYNNEI. The DNA of the CDR3 is TGTGCCAGCAGTGAAGCACTAGACGGGCAGACCCAGTACTTC. Protein: CASSEALDGQTQYF.

The genes are TRBV10-3 and TRBJ1-6; TRBD1 might be the D (6 bases). V lost 6 bases and J 10 bases, leaving 13 bases between the germline ends. Germline V gene lookup returns CDR1 ENHRY and CDR2 SYGVKD. This CDR3 has 13 amino acids. In DNA form, the CDR3 reads TGTGCCATCAGGCCGAACAGGGACTCACCCCTCCACTTT. Protein: CAIRPNRDSPLHF.

This rearrangement joins TRBV7-8 to TRBJ1-2; D perhaps matches TRBD1 (5 bases). CDR1 SGHVS and CDR2 FQNEAQ come from the germline V gene. The germline V and J ends were trimmed by 0 bases and 4 bases, with 9 bases remaining between them. The CDR3 consists of 14 residues. The CDR3 region has the DNA TGTGCCAGCAGCTTAGCGCAGGACATCTATGGCTACACCTTC. It codes for CASSLAQDIYGYTF.

This clone occurred a few times. The V and J genes are TRBV18 and TRBJ1-1; D is unresolved. Germline CDR1 and CDR2: KGHSH and LQKENI. The CDR3 has 15 residues. V dropped 3 bases and J dropped 0 bases, with 11 bases sitting between them. The CDR3 here is CASSPSERLNTEAFF. Written as DNA, the CDR3 is TGTGCCAGCTCACCGTCAGAGCGGTTGAACACTGAAGCTTTCTTT.

The chain links TRBV6-1 to TRBJ2-1; 13 bases are a match to TRBD2. CDR1 is MNHNS and CDR2 is SASEGT in the germline V gene. Trimming cost V 1 base and J 7 bases; bases outside gene matches: 10. This CDR3 has 18 amino acids. This CDR3 reads CASSEVGLAGVGFNEQFF. CDR3 nucleotide sequence: TGTGCCAGCAGTGAAGTAGGACTAGCGGGAGTAGGGTTTAATGAGCAGTTCTTC.

This chain links TRBV7-9 with TRBJ2-1; 12 bases map to TRBD2. CDR3 length equals 15 residues. Trimming took 7 bases from V and 2 from J; bases not matched to a gene: 3. Germline V gives CDR1 SEHNR, CDR2 FQNEAQ (reference sequence). CDR3 region: CASNGLAGPYNEQFF. CDR3 nucleotide sequence: TGTGCCAGCAATGGACTAGCGGGACCCTACAATGAGCAGTTCTTC.

The chain couples TRBV9 to TRBJ2-7, with 9 bases that match TRBD1. CDR1 SGDLS and CDR2 YYNGEE come from the germline V gene. J was trimmed by 3 bases and V by 3 bases; bases with no gene match: 4. CDR3 size: 14 residues. DNA of the CDR3: TGTGCCAGCAGCGCAAGGACAGGGGACTACGAGCAGTACTTC. This gives the protein CASSARTGDYEQYF.

The V and J genes are TRBV19 and TRBJ2-7, with TRBD1 identical over 8 bases. Trimming took 4 bases from V and 3 from J; bases not matched to a gene: 2. CDR1 and CDR2 from the germline V gene are LNHDA and SQIVND (reference sequence). This CDR3 is built from 13 residues. The CDR3: CASSRDRNYEQYF. In nucleotides, the CDR3 is TGTGCCAGTAGTAGGGACAGGAACTACGAGCAGTACTTC.

V gene TRBV7-2 combines with J gene TRBJ2-2; D might be TRBD1 (6 bases). V lost 5 bases and J lost 3, with 13 bases in between. This CDR3 has 15 amino acids. Germline CDR1 SGHTA, CDR2 FQGNSA. As DNA, the CDR3 is TGTGCCAGCAGCCATAAACAGGGTTACACCGGGGAGCTGTTTTTT. As protein: CASSHKQGYTGELFF.

The rearrangement links TRBV30 to TRBJ2-1, with TRBD2 as a possible D gene (6 bases). The CDR3 consists of 14 residues. Trimming cost V 4 bases and J 0 bases, with 10 bases left between them. Per germline, CDR1 GTSNPN and CDR2 SVGIG (reference sequence). The CDR3 DNA follows: TGTGCCTGGATCGCTAGCGCCTCCTACAATGAGCAGTTCTTC. This encodes CAWIASASYNEQFF.

V usage is TRBV4-3 and J usage is TRBJ1-2; 7 nucleotides align to TRBD1. With V trimmed by 1 base and J by 1 base, 3 bases remained unmatched. This CDR3 has 15 residues. Germline CDR1 is LGHNA and CDR2 is YSLEER. The CDR3 is CASSQVRDSNYGYTF. The CDR3 coding sequence is TGCGCCAGCAGCCAAGTCCGGGACAGTAACTATGGCTACACCTTC.

The chain has TRBV7-2 and TRBJ2-3; TRBD2 agrees at 7 bases. After removal of 4 bases from V and 11 bases from J, the junction contained 9 bases not matched to a gene. The CDR3 length is 13 residues. Per the germline V gene, CDR1 is SGHTA and CDR2 is FQGNSA. The CDR3 DNA reads as TGTGCCAGCAGCTCCGGACCTAGCGGATTGCAGTATTTT. This codes for CASSSGPSGLQYF.

This rearrangement joins TRBV29-1 to TRBJ1-3, with D unresolved. There are 15 residues in the CDR3. Trimming pared 7 bases from V and 0 bases from J, leaving 16 bases between. From germline, CDR1 is SQVTM and CDR2 ANQGSEA. Here the CDR3 DNA reads TGCAGCGCCAGACCGCCGGGCATCTCTGGAAACACCATATATTTT. It translates to CSARPPGISGNTIYF.

This clone was seen only once. This chain links TRBV10-3 with TRBJ2-7; no definite D call. V lost 7 bases, J lost 2 bases, and 12 bases lay in between. Germline-derived CDR1 and CDR2 are ENHRY and SYGVKD. The CDR3 is 13 residues long. CDR3 residues: CAIISGETYEQYF. The CDR3 DNA follows: TGTGCCATCATATCAGGAGAGACCTACGAGCAGTACTTC.

This clone is a singleton in its sample. The chain has TRBV6-6 and TRBJ1-2, with D maybe TRBD1 (5 bases). CDR1 is MNHNY, CDR2 SVGAGI, per germline (reference sequence). The CDR3 is 15 residues long. Trimming shortened V by 4 bases and J by 4 bases, and 16 bases separated the two germline ends. CDR3 sequence (DNA): TGTGCCAGCAGTTTCGGGGACCGATCGGGCTATGGCTACACCTTC. Translation: CASSFGDRSGYGYTF.

This clone was seen just once. This chain joins TRBV5-4 and TRBJ2-7, with TRBD2 identical over 7 bases. This CDR3 is built from 14 residues. J lost 6 bases, V lost 2 bases, and 8 bases had no gene match. In germline, CDR1 is SGHNT, CDR2 YYREEE (reference sequence). The CDR3 nucleotides read TGTGCCAGCAGCTTCGCGGGGGAGGTATTCGAGCAGTACTTC. Translation gives CASSFAGEVFEQYF. Full variable domain (remainder filled in from reference TRBV5-4 and TRBJ2-7): ETGVTQSPTHLIKTRGQQVTLRCSSQSGHNTVSWYQQALGQGPQFIFQYYREEENGRGNFPPRFSGLQFPNYSSELNVNALELDDSALYLCASSFAGEVFEQYFGPGTRLTVT.

CDR3 loop: CATSDPVVGVPEAFF. In DNA, the CDR3 is TGTGCCACCAGTGATCCGGTTGTGGGGGTCCCTGAAGCTTTCTTT. The V and J genes are TRBV24-1 and TRBJ1-1; D is perhaps TRBD1 (5 bases). The CDR3 covers 15 residues. CDR1 is KGHDR, CDR2 SFDVKD, per germline. V lost 3 bases and J lost 6, with 16 bases in between.

The chain links TRBV7-2 to TRBJ1-1; 9 nucleotides line up with TRBD1. The CDR3 length is 16 residues. The V segment lost 5 bases and the J segment 1 base; nucleotides outside the gene matches: 8. CDR1 SGHTA and CDR2 FQGNSA come from the germline V gene. CDR3 loop: CASSPGQGMGNTEAFF. The CDR3 bases are TGTGCCAGCAGCCCCGGACAGGGGATGGGGAACACTGAAGCTTTCTTT.

The chain is built from TRBV30 and TRBJ1-5; no firm D call. V lost 2 bases, J lost 5 bases, and 10 bases lay in between. This CDR3 region has 13 residues. Germline-derived CDR1 and CDR2 are GTSNPN and SVGIG (reference sequence). The CDR3 DNA reads TGTGCCTGGAGTTGGGAGCCTGATCAGCCCCAGCATTTT. Translation gives CAWSWEPDQPQHF.

The chain has TRBV7-2 and TRBJ2-7; the D gene could be TRBD1 or TRBD2 (5 bases each). CDR1 is SGHTA and CDR2 is FQGNSA in the germline V gene. CDR3 length equals 16 residues. The V end was cut by 1 base, the J end by 2 bases, with 15 bases between. In nucleotides, the CDR3 is TGTGCCAGCAGCTTAGGATCCGGGACCTGGGCCTACGAGCAGTACTTC. Translated, it gives CASSLGSGTWAYEQYF.

V gene TRBV2 combines with J gene TRBJ2-1; 11 nucleotides line up with TRBD1. Germline CDR1 is SNHLY and CDR2 is FYNNEI. The CDR3 sequence is 15 residues long. V was pared by 1 base and J by 7 bases, with 3 bases of the junction left unmatched. For the CDR3, the DNA is TGTGCCAGCAGTGAAGGGGACAGGGGGTTTAATGAGCAGTTCTTC. It encodes CASSEGDRGFNEQFF.

The V gene is TRBV19, the J gene TRBJ2-2, with D perhaps TRBD1 (5 bases). This CDR3 comprises 14 residues. The germline gives CDR1 LNHDA, CDR2 SQIVND (reference sequence). With 5 bases removed from V and 4 bases from J, the gap between germline ends came to 11 bases. CDR3 nucleotides: TGTGCCAGTAGTCTCGGACACCTCACCGGGGAGCTGTTTTTT. This codes for CASSLGHLTGELFF. Supplemented by reference TRBV19 and TRBJ2-2, the full variable domain reads DGGITQSPKYLFRKEGQNVTLSCEQNLNHDAMYWYRQDPGQGLRLIYYSQIVNDFQKGDIAEGYSVSREKKESFPLTVTSAQKNPTAFYLCASSLGHLTGELFFGEGSRLTVL.

Concerning this clone itself: Other DNA sequences in this sample translate to the same CDR3. This chain links TRBV9 with TRBJ2-1; D gene ambiguous. The V gene's germline CDR1 is SGDLS and CDR2 YYNGEE. The CDR3 is made up of 13 amino acids. The V gene lost 2 bases and the J gene lost 4 bases, with 7 bases spanning the gap. The CDR3, as DNA: TGTGCCAGCAGCGTGCTGGGTTACAATGAGCAGTTCTTC. Its protein is CASSVLGYNEQFF.

DNA of the CDR3: TGTGCCACCAGTGATTCGACAGGAAGGGGCCGCACAGATACGCAGTATTTT. This sequence encodes CATSDSTGRGRTDTQYF. V usage is TRBV24-1 and J usage is TRBJ2-3, with D maybe TRBD1 (6 bases). The CDR3 has 17 residues. The germline V gene encodes CDR1 KGHDR and CDR2 SFDVKD. The V gene lost 2 bases and the J gene lost 1 base, with 15 bases spanning the gap.